Described below is a single T cell receptor beta chain sequence and its context. This clone's antigen is unknown. It has no much larger one-base neighbor in the sample; base qualities were not kept. The sample belongs to a study of blood T cell repertoires in COVID-19 (dated by TCRdb to the early 2020s). With regard to the full study: Samples from collaborators originated in the United States, Italy and Spain and spanned both the acute and convalescent phases of COVID-19. The prospective study material was composed of cDNA or gDNA derived from T cells, B-cell-depleted T cells, or PBMCs. Subjects who had been exposed to COVID-19, were actively infected with it, or had recovered from it provided the deeply sampled blood TCRbeta repertoires that made up the dataset. A freely available public database, intended as a resource for researchers studying the immune response to SARS-CoV-2, is where the repertoires were released. Samples came from the ongoing ImmuneRACE study (first 160 participants) plus 1,254 subjects from 6 global collaborators. Sample metadata almost always included a de-identified subject ID, COVID-19 status, age in years and sex. HLA class I and class II types, where available, came from metadata supplied by the sample provider rather than from assay-based typing.

Its CDR3 holds 15 amino acids, cysteine through phenylalanine. The DNA shown is the 45-base CDR3, in frame from base 1. Reading the germline V gene gives CDR1 ENHRY and CDR2 SYGVKD. Relative to germline, V is missing 0 bases and J is missing 2 bases, with 3 bases of the junction outside any gene match. Beyond this particular receptor, the publication reports: How much clinical and demographic metadata was included differed by source and by participant, and the metadata was provided uncurated.

TCRbeta CDR3 regions were amplified from genomic DNA by means of the immunoSEQ Assay, a bias-controlled multiplex PCR. As for the original processing: Nucleated cell counts per sample were estimated from amplification of reference gene primers within the assay. To quantify the absolute abundance of each unique TCRbeta CDR3 rearrangement, sequence reads were collapsed and filtered. For each sample, productive Simpson clonality was calculated as the square root of Simpson's diversity index over productive rearrangements. TCRdb re-hosts the immuneACCESS table, in-frame sequences only. Its copies lack some clones; in the studies checked, an unresolved V gene accounts for under half of them, and the cause for the rest is not known. From that table come the V and J calls and clone size; the DNA was used to work out D and trimming. The table for this sample lists roughly 130,000 clones; almost 85% of them were counted only once. 4.5% to 7% of the sample comes from the top ten.

Participants in the prospective study were aged roughly 18 to 95 years, lived in 24 United States geographic areas, and enrolled through a virtual design. In the prospective study, cohorts were assigned on the basis of participant-reported clinical history obtained from a screening survey and a study questionnaire. Mobile phlebotomists in the prospective study collected whole blood, serum and a nasopharyngeal or oropharyngeal swab from every participant. Additional blood draws and questionnaires over an approximately 2-month period could optionally be provided by prospective study participants. Before DNA extraction, blood samples from the prospective study were shipped at room temperature or frozen.

The rearranged chain carries TRBV10-3 and TRBJ1-2, with 7 bases in between that match TRBD1. This TCR was recovered from a man aged 40-50 years with acute COVID-19. The source material was PBMCs or T cells enriched from blood (not recorded which). The CDR3 reads as follows: CAISESTGLNYGYTF. The sequenced DNA is TGTGCCATCAGTGAGTCGACAGGGTTAAACTATGGCTACACCTTC.